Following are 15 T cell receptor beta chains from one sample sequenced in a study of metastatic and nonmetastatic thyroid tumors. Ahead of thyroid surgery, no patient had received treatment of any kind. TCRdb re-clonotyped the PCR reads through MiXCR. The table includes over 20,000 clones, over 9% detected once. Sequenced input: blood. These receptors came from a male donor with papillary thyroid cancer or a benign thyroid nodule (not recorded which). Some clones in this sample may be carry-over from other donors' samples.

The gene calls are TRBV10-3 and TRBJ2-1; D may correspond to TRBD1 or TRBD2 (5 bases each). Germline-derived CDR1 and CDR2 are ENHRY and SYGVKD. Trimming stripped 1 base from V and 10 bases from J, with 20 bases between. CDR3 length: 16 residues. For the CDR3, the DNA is TGTGCCATCAGTGAGTTAGCCGGGGCCTCGGTCGGCGAGCAGTTCTTC. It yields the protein CAISELAGASVGEQFF.

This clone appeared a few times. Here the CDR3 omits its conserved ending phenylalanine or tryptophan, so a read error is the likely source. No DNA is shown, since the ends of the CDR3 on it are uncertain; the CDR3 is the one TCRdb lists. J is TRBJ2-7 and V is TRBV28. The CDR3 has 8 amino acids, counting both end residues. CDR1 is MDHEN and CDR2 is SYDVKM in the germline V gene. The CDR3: CASSPILQ.

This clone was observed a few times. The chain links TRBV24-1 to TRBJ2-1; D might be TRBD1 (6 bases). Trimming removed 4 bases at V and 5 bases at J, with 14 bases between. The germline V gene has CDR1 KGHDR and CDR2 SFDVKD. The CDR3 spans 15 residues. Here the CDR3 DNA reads TGTGCCACCAGTGAATCCACAGGGCTGGACAATGAGCAGTTCTTC. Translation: CATSESTGLDNEQFF.

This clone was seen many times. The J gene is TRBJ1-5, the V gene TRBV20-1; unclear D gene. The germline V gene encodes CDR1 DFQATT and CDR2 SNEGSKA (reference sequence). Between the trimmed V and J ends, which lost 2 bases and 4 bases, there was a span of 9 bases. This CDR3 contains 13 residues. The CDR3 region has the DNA TGCAGTGCTAGAAGCGCAGTAAATCAGCCCCAGCATTTT. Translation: CSARSAVNQPQHF.

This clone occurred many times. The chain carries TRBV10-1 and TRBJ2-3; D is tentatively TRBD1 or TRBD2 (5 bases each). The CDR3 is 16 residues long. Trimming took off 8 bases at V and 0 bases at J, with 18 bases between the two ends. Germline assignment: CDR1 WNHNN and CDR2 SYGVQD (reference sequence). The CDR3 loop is CASSPMGEQSTDTQYF. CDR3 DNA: TGCGCCAGCTCCCCCATGGGGGAACAAAGCACAGATACGCAGTATTTT.

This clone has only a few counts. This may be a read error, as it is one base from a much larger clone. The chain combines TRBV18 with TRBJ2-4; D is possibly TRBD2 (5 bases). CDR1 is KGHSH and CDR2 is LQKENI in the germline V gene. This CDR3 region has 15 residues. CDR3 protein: CASSPDRLAKSIQYF. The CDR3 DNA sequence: TGTGCCAGCTCGCCGGACCGTCTAGCCAAAAGCATTCAGTACTTC.

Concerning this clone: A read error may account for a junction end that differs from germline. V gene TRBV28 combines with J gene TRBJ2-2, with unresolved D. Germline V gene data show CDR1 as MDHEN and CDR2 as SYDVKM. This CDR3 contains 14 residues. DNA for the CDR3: TGTGCCGGCAGTGGTGTCCCTCTCACCGGGGAGCTGTTTTTT. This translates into CAGSGVPLTGELFF.

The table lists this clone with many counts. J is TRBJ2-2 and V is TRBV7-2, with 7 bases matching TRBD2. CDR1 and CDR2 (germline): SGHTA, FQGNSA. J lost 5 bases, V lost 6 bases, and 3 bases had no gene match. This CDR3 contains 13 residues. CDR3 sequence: CASRGLSTGELFF. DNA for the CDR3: TGTGCCAGCAGGGGACTATCTACCGGGGAGCTGTTTTTT.

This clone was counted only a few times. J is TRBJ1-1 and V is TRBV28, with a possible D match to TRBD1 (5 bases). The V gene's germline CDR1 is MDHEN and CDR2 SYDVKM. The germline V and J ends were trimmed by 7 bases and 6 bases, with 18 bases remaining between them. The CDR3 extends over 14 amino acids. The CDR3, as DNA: TGTGCCAGCAAGTTCGGGGGGATCGACTCTGAAGCTTTCTTT. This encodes CASKFGGIDSEAFF. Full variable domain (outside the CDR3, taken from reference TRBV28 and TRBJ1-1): DVKVTQSSRYLVKRTGEKVFLECVQDMDHENMFWYRQDPGLGLRLIYFSYDVKMKEKGDIPEGYSVSREKKERFSLILESASTNQTSMYLCASKFGGIDSEAFFGQGTRLTVV.

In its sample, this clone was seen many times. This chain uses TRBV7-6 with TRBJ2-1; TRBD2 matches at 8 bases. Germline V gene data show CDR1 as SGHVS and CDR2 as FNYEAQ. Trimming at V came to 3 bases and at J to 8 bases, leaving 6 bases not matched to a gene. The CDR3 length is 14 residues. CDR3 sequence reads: CASSFRGGVDEQFF. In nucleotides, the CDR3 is TGTGCCAGCAGCTTTCGGGGGGGAGTCGATGAGCAGTTCTTC. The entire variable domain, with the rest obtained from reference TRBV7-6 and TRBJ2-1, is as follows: GAGVSQSPRYKVTKRGQDVALRCDPISGHVSLYWYRQALGQGPEFLTYFNYEAQQDKSGLPNDRFSAERPEGSISTLTIQRTEQRDSAMYRCASSFRGGVDEQFFGPGTRLTVL.

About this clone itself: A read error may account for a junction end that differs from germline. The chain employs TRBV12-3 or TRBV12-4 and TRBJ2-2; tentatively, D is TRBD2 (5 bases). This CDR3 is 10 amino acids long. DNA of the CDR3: TGTGCCAGCGGCACCGGGGTGGTGTCTTTT. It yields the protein CASGTGVVSF.

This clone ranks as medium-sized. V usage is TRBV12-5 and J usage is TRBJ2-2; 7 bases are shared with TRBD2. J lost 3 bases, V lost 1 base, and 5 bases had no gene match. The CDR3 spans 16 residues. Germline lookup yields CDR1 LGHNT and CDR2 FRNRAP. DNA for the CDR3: TGTGCTAGTGGTTTGGCACCAGGGAGGGACACCGGGGAGCTGTTTTTT. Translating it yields CASGLAPGRDTGELFF.

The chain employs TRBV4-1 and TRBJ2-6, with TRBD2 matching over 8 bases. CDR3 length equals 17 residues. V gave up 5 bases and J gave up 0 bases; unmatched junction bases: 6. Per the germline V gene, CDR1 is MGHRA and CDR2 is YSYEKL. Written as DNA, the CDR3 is TGCGCCAGCAGCGAAGGACTAGCAGGCTCTGGGGCCAACGTCCTGACTTTC. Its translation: CASSEGLAGSGANVLTF.

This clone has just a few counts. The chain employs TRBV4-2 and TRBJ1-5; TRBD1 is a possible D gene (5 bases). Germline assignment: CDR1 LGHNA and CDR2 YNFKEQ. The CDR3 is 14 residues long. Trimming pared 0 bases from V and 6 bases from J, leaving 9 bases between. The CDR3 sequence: CASSQDWGSQPQHF. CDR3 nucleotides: TGTGCCAGCAGCCAAGATTGGGGGAGTCAGCCCCAGCATTTT.

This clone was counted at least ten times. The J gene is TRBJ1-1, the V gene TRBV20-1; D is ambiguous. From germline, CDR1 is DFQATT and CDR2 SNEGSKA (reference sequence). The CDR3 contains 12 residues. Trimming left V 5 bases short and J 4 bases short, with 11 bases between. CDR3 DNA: TGCAGTGCTGACGTACAGCTCACTGAAGCTTTCTTT. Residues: CSADVQLTEAFF.